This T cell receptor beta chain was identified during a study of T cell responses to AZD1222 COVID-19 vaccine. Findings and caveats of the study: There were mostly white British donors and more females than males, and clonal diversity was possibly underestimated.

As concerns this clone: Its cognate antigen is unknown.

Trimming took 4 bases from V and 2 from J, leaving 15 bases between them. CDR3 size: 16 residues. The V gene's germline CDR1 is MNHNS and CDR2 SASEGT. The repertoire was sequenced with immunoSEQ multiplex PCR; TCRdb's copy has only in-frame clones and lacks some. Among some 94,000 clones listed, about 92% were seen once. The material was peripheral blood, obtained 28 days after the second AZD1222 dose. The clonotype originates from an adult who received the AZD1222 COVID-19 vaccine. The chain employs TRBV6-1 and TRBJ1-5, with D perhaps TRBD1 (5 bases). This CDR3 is CASSGWQGGGNQPQHF. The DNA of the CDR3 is TGTGCCAGCAGTGGGTGGCAGGGTGGGGGCAATCAGCCCCAGCATTTT.